This entry concerns a single TCR beta chain. Its antigen is not known. Sequenced by immunoSEQ multiplex PCR; TCRdb stores in-frame clones only, minus some. The sample shows about 98,000 clones, around 86% of them seen only once. The entry originates in a study of radiotherapy plus CTLA-4 blockade in lung cancer. Study in general: Disease control was seen in approximately 30% of patients, objective responses in about 19%. Study observations and caveats: Expansion of tumor-derived TCR clones was observed in blood after radiotherapy plus ipilimumab. Reportedly, early blood T cell clone dynamics best predicted response, with interferon-beta.

The sequencing used peripheral blood, collected from a patient treated with radiotherapy plus ipilimumab. This sequence originates from a human donor with non-small cell lung cancer who had a partial response to radiotherapy plus ipilimumab.

CDR3 sequence reads: CASSVNRDRGYNEQFF. The CDR3, as DNA: TGTGCCAGCAGTGTTAACCGGGACAGGGGCTACAATGAGCAGTTCTTC. The V gene is TRBV2, the J gene TRBJ2-1, with 10 bases matching TRBD1. Unmatched junction bases numbered 6, after V lost 4 bases and J lost 3 bases. The CDR3 is made up of 16 amino acids. The germline CDR1 and CDR2 sequences are SNHLY and FYNNEI.